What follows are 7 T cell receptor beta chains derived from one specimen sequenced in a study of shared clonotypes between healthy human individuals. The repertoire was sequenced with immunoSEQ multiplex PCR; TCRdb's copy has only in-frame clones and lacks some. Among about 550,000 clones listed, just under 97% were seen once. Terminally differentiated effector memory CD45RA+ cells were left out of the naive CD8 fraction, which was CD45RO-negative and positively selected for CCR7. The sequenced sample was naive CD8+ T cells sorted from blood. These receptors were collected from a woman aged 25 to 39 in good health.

The CDR3 loop is CASSILQGAWDEQFF. DNA for the CDR3: TGTGCCAGCAGCATTCTACAGGGGGCTTGGGATGAGCAGTTCTTC. The gene calls are TRBV7-9 and TRBJ2-1; 9 bases are shared with TRBD1. The ends lost 5 bases at V and 8 bases at J; junction bases unmatched: 10. Per the germline V gene, CDR1 is SEHNR and CDR2 is FQNEAQ (reference sequence). The CDR3 is 15 amino acids.

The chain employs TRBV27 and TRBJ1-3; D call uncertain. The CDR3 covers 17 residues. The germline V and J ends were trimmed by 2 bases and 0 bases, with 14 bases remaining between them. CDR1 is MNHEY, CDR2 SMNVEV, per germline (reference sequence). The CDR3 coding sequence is TGTGCCAGCAGTTTAAGGCAGTCTCCCTTCTCTGGAAACACCATATATTTT. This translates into CASSLRQSPFSGNTIYF.

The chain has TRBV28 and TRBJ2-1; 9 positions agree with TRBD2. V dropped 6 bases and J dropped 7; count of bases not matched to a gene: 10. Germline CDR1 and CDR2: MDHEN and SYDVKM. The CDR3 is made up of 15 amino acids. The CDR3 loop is CASSEIAGELNEQFF. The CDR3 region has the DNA TGTGCCAGCAGCGAAATAGCGGGAGAACTTAATGAGCAGTTCTTC.

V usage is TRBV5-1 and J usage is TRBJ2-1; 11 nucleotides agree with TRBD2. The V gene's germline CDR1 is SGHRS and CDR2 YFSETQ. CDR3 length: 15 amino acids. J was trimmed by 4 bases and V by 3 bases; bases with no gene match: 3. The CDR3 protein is CASSWTSGPYNEQFF. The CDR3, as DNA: TGCGCCAGCAGCTGGACTAGCGGGCCTTACAATGAGCAGTTCTTC.

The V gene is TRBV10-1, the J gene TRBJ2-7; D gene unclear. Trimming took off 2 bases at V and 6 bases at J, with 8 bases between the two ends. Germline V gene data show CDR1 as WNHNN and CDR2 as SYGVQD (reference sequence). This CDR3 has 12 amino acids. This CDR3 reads CASSEPLGEQYF. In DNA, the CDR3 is TGCGCCAGCAGTGAGCCCCTTGGCGAGCAGTACTTC.

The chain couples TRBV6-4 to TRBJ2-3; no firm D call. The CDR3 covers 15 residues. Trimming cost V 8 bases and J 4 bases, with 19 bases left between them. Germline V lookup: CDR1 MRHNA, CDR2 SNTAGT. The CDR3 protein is CASHTSTLWADTQYF. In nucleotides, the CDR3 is TGTGCCAGCCATACTTCAACACTATGGGCAGATACGCAGTATTTT.

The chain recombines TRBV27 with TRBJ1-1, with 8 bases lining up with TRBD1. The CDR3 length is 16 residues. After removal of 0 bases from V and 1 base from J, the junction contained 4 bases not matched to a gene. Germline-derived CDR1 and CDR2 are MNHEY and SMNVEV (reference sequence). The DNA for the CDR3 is TGTGCCAGCAGTTTATCGGCCGGGACAGGGAACACTGAAGCTTTCTTT. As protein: CASSLSAGTGNTEAFF.